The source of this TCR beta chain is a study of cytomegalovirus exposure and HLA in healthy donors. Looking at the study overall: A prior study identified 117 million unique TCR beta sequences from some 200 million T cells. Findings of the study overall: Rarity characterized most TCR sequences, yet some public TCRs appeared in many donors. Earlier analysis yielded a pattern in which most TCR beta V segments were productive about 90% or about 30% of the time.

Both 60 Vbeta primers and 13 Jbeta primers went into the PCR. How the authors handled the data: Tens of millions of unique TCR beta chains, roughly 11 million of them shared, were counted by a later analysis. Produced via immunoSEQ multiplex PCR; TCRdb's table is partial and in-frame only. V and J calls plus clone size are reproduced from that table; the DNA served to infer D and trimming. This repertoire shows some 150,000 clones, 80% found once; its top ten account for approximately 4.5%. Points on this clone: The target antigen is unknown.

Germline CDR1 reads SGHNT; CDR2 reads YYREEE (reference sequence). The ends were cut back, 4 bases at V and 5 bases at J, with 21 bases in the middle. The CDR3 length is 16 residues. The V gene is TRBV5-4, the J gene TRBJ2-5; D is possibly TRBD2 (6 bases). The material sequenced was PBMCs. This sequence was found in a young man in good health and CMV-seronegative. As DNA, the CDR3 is TGTGCCAGCAGCCTCCCGGGGGTCTTCGGGGAGGAGACCCAGTACTTC. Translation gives CASSLPGVFGEETQYF.